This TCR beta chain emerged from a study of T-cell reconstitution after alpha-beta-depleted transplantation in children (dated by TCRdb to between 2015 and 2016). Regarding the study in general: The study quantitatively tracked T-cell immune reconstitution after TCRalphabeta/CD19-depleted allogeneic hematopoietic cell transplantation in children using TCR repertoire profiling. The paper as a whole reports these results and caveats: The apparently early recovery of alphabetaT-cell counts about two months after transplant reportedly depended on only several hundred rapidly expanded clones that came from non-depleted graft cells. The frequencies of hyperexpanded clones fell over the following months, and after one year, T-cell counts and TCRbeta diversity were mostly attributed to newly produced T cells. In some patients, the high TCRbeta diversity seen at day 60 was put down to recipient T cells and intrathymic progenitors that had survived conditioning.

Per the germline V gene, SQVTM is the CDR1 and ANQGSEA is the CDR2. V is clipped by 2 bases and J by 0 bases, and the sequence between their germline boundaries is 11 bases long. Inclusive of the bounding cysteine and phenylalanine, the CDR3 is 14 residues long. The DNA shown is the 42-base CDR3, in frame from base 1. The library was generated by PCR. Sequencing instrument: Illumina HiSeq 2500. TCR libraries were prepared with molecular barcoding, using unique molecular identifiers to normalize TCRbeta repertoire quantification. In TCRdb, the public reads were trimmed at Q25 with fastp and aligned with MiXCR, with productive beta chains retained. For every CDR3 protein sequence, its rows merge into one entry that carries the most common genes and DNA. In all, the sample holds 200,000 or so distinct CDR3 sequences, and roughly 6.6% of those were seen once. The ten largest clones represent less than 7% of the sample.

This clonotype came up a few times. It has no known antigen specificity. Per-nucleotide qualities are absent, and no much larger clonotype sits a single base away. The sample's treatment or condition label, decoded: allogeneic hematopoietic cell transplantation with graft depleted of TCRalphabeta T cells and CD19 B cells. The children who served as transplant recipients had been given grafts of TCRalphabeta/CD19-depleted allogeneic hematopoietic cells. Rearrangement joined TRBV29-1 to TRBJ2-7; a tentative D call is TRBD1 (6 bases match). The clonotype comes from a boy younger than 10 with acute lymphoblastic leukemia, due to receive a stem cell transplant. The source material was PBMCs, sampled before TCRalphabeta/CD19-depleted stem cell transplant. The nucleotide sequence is TGCAGCGTTGAATCACAGGGCGCCTCCTACGAGCAGTACTTC. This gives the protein CSVESQGASYEQYF.